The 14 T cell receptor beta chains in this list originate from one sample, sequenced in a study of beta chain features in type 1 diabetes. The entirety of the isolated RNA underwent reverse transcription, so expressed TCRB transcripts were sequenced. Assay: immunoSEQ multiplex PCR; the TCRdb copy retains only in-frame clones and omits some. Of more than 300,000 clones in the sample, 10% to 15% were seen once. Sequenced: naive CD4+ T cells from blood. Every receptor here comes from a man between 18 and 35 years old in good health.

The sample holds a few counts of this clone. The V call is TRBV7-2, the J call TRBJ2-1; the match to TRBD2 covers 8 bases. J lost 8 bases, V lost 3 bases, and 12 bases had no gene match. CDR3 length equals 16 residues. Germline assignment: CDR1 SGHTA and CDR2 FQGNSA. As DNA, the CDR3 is TGTGCCAGCAGCTTTAGCAGGGTAGCGGGAATCTATGAGCAGTTCTTC. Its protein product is CASSFSRVAGIYEQFF.

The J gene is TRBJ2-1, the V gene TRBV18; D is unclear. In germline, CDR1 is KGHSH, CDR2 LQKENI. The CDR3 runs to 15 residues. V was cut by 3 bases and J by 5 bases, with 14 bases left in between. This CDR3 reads CASSPMEWANNEQFF. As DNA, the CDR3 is TGTGCCAGCTCACCGATGGAATGGGCGAACAATGAGCAGTTCTTC. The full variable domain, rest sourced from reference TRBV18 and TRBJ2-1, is NAGVMQNPRHLVRRRGQEARLRCSPMKGHSHVYWYRQLPEEGLKFMVYLQKENIIDESGMPKERFSAEFPKEGPSILRIQQVVRGDSAAYFCASSPMEWANNEQFFGPGTRLTVL.

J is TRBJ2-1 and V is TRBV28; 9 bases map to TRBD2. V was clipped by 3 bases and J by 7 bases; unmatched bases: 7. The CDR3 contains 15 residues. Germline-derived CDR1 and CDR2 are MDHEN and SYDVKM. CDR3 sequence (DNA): TGTGCCAGCAGTTTTAGCGGGAGAATAATGAATGAGCAGTTCTTC. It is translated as CASSFSGRIMNEQFF. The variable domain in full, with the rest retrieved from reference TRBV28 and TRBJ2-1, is DVKVTQSSRYLVKRTGEKVFLECVQDMDHENMFWYRQDPGLGLRLIYFSYDVKMKEKGDIPEGYSVSREKKERFSLILESASTNQTSMYLCASSFSGRIMNEQFFGPGTRLTVL.

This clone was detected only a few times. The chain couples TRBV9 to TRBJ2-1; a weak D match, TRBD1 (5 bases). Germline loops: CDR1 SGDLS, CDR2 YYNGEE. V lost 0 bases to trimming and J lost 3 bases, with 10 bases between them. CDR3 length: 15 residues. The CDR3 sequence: CASSVVGANYNEQFF. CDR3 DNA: TGTGCCAGCAGCGTAGTAGGGGCAAACTACAATGAGCAGTTCTTC.

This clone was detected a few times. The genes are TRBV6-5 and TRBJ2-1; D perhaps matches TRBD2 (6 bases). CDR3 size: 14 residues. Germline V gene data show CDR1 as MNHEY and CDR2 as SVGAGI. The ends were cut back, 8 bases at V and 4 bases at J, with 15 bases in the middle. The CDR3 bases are TGTGCCAGCGGAGGGCCTGGGTTATACAATGAGCAGTTCTTC. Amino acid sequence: CASGGPGLYNEQFF.

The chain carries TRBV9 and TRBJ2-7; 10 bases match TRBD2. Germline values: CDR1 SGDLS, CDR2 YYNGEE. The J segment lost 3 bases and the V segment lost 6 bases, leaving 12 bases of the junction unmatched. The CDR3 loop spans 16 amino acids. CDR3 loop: CASTEGLAGEIYEQYF. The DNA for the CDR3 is TGTGCCAGCACCGAGGGGCTAGCGGGAGAAATCTACGAGCAGTACTTC.

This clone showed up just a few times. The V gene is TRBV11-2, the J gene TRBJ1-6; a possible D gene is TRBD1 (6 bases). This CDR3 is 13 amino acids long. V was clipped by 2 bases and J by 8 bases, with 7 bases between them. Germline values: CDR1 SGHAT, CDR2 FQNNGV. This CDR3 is CASSLQGYSPLHF. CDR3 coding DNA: TGTGCCAGCAGCTTACAGGGGTATTCACCCCTCCACTTT.

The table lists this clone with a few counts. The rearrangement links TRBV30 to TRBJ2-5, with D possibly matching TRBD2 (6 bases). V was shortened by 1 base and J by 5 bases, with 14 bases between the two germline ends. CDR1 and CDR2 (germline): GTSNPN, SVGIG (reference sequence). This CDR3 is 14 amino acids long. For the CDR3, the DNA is TGTGCCTGGAGTGGGGGAACCCGGGGGGAGACCCAGTACTTC. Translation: CAWSGGTRGETQYF.

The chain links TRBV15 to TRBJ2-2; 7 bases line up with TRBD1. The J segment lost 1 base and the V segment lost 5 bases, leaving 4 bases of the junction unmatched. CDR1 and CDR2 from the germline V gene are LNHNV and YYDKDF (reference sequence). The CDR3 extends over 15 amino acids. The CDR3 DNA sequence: TGTGCCACCAGCTGGAGACAGGGGAACACCGGGGAGCTGTTTTTT. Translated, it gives CATSWRQGNTGELFF. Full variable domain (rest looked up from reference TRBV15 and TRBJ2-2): DAMVIQNPRYQVTQFGKPVTLSCSQTLNHNVMYWYQQKSSQAPKLLFHYYDKDFNNEADTPDNFQSRRPNTSFCFLDIRSPGLGDTAMYLCATSWRQGNTGELFFGEGSRLTVL.

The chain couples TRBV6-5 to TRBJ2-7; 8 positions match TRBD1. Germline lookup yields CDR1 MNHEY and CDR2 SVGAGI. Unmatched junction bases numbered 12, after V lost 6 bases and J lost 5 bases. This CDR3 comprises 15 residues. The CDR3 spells CASSTRRTGPDEQYF. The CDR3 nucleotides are TGTGCCAGCAGCACCCGGAGGACAGGGCCAGACGAGCAGTACTTC.

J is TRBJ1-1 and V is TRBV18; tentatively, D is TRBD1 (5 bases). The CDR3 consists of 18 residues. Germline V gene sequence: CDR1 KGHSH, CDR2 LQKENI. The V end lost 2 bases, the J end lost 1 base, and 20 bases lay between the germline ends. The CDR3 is CASSPWGGEFAGNTEAFF. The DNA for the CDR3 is TGTGCCAGCTCACCATGGGGAGGGGAATTCGCGGGGAACACTGAAGCTTTCTTT.

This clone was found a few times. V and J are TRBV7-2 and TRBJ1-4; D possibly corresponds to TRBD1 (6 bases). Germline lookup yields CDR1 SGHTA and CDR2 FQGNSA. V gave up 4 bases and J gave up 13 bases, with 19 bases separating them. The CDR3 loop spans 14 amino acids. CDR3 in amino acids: CASSSEPGDFRLFF. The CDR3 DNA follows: TGTGCCAGCAGCTCCGAGCCAGGGGATTTTAGACTGTTTTTT.

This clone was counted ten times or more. The CDR3 spells CSVARATGEQYF. CDR3 bases: TGCAGCGTTGCCAGGGCTACCGGCGAGCAGTACTTC. V usage is TRBV29-1 and J usage is TRBJ2-7; perhaps TRBD1 as D (5 bases). This CDR3 contains 12 residues. V was shortened by 4 bases and J by 6 bases, with 13 bases between the two germline ends. Germline CDR1 is SQVTM and CDR2 is ANQGSEA.

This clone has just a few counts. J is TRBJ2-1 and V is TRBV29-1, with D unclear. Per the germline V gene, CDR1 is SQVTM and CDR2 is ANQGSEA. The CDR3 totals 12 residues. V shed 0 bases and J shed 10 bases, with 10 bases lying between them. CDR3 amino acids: CSVEDRSVEQFF. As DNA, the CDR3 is TGCAGCGTTGAAGATAGGAGCGTAGAGCAGTTCTTC.